This T cell receptor beta chain originates from a study of shared clonotypes between healthy human individuals. Findings and limits, study-wide: Larger richness was generally estimated for naive than memory subsets.

Germline CDR1 reads LNHDA; CDR2 reads SQIVND (reference sequence). V trimming: 5 bases; J trimming: 1 base; junction bases outside the gene matches: 16. The CDR3 totals 18 residues. To note about this clone: Antigen: not known.

Donors, healthy HIV-negative adults, lacked recent acute infections or vaccinations. CD4+ cell separation produced CD45RA+ naive and CD45RA-negative memory subsets. Genomic DNA from each subset was divided evenly over several immunoSEQ plates. Libraries were prepared by immunoSEQ multiplex PCR; TCRdb keeps only in-frame clonotypes and omits some of them. Among about 1.5 million clones listed, 96% were seen once. Sequenced sample: naive CD4+ T cells sorted from blood. Subset noted: CD45RA+ positively selected. This chain joins TRBV19 and TRBJ2-7, with TRBD1 identical over 8 bases. The receptor's source is a man in his thirties or forties in good health. The CDR3 sequence is CASSSQRTGSHTSYEQYF. The CDR3 nucleotides read TGTGCCAGTAGTTCACAAAGGACAGGGAGTCATACATCCTACGAGCAGTACTTC.